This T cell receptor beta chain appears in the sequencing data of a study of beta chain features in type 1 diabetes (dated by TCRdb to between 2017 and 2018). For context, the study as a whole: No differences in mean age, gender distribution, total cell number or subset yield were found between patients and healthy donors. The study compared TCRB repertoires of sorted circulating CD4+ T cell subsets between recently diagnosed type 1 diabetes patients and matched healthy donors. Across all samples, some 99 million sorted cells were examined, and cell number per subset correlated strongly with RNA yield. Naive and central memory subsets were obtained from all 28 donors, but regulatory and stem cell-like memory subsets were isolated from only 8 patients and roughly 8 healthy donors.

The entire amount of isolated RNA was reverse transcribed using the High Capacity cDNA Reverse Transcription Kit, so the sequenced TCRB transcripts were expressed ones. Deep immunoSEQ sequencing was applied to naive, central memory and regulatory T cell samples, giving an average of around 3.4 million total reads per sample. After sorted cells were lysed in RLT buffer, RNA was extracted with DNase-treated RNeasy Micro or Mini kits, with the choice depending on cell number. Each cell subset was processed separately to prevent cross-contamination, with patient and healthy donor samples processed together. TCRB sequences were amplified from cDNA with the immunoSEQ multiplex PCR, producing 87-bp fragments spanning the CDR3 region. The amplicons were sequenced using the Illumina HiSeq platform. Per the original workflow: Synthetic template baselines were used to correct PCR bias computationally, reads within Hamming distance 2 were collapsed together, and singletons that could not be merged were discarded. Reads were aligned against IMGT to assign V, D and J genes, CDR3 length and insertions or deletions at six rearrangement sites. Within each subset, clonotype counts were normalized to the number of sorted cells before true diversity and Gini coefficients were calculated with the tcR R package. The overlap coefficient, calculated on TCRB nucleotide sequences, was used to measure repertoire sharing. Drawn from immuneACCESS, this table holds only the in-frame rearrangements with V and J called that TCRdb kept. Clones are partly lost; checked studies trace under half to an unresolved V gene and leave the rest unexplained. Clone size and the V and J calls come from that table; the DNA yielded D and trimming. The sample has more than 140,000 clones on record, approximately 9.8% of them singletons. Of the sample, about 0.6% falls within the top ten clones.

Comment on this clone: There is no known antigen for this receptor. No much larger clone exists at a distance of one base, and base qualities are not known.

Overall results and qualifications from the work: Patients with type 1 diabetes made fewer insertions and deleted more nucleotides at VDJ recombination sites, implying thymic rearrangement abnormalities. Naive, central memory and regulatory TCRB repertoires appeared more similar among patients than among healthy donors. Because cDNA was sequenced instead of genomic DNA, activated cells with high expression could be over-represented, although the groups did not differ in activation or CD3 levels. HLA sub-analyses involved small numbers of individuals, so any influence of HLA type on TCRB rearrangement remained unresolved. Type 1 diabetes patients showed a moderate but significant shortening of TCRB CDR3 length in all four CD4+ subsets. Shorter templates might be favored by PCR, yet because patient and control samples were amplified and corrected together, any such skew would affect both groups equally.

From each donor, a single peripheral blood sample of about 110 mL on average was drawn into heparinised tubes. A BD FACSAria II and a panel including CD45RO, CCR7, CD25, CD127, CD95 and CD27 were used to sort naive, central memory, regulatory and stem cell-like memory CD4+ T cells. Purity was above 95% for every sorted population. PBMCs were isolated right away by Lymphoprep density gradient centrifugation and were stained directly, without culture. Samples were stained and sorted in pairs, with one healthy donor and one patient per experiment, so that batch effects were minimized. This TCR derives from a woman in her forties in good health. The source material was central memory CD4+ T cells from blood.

The CDR3 protein sequence reads: CASSEGPTRDQYF. The nucleotide sequence reads as follows: TGTGCCAGCAGTGAAGGACCCACCCGGGACCAGTACTTC. This receptor chain uses TRBV6-1 and TRBJ2-5; TRBD2 is perhaps the D gene, given 5 matching bases. The germline V gene sets CDR1 to MNHNS and CDR2 to SASEGT. V is reduced by 1 base and J by 10 bases, leaving a spacing of 13 bases between them. There are 13 amino acids in the CDR3, from cysteine to phenylalanine inclusive. Just the 39-base CDR3 DNA is kept, in frame starting at base 1.